These 24 T cell receptor beta chains originate from one sample sequenced in a study of shared clonotypes between healthy human individuals. The assay was immunoSEQ multiplex PCR, and TCRdb's table has in-frame clones only and misses some. The sample carries about 680,000 clones, approximately 73% recorded once. Sequencing input: memory CD4+ T cells sorted from blood. The sample's subset: CD45RA-negative fraction. Receptors originate from a woman younger than 45 in good health.

Note on this clone: A clone one base away is much larger, so this may be a read error. CDR3 sequence: CASSYAETSGIDTQYF. The CDR3, as DNA: TGTGCCAGCAGCTACGCCGAGACTAGCGGGATTGATACGCAGTATTTT. The J gene is TRBJ2-3, the V gene TRBV7-2; 11 positions agree with TRBD2. The CDR3 loop spans 16 amino acids. Germline loops: CDR1 SGHTA, CDR2 FQGNSA. Trimming at V came to 4 bases and at J to 6 bases, leaving 9 bases not matched to a gene.

The CDR3 coding sequence is TGTGCCAGCAGTTCGCCAGGGGGTCTCTACGAGCAGTACTTC. Translating gives CASSSPGGLYEQYF. This chain uses TRBV6-6 with TRBJ2-7, with TRBD1 matching 7 bases. J gave up 3 bases and V 4 bases, and 6 bases lay outside the gene matches. Germline assignment: CDR1 MNHNY and CDR2 SVGAGI (reference sequence). This CDR3 is 14 amino acids long.

This clone showed up just once. This specimen includes other DNA sequences encoding the same CDR3. V is TRBV10-3 and J is TRBJ1-1; weak D call: TRBD1 (6 bases). Trimming shortened V by 6 bases and J by 1 base, and 9 bases separated the two germline ends. The germline gives CDR1 ENHRY, CDR2 SYGVKD. The CDR3 has 13 amino acids. This CDR3 reads CAIRKTGNTEAFF. The CDR3, as DNA: TGTGCCATCAGAAAGACAGGGAACACTGAAGCTTTCTTT.

V and J are TRBV28 and TRBJ2-6; no firm D call. CDR3 length equals 13 residues. V lost 3 bases and J 9 bases, leaving 9 bases between the germline ends. The germline gives CDR1 MDHEN, CDR2 SYDVKM. The DNA of the CDR3 is TGTGCCAGCAGTTTCTCCCGGCGCAACGTCCTGACTTTC. This codes for CASSFSRRNVLTF.

The chain recombines TRBV6-5 with TRBJ2-2, with no clear D. The length of the CDR3 is 12 residues. V gave up 5 bases and J gave up 3 bases, with 4 bases separating them. Germline V gene sequence: CDR1 MNHEY, CDR2 SVGAGI. CDR3 in amino acids: CASSTYTGELFF. The CDR3 bases are TGTGCCAGCAGTACATACACCGGGGAGCTGTTTTTT.

The CDR3 sequence is CASSPGGAQGNYGYTF. The CDR3 DNA sequence: TGCGCCAGCAGCCCGGGTGGGGCACAGGGCAACTATGGCTACACCTTC. The chain carries TRBV5-1 and TRBJ1-2, with D tentatively TRBD1 (6 bases). The V gene's germline CDR1 is SGHRS and CDR2 YFSETQ. This CDR3 contains 16 residues. The ends were cut back, 4 bases at V and 2 bases at J, with 18 bases in the middle.

In the case of this clone: The same CDR3 arises from other DNA sequences in this sample as well. The CDR3 reads CASSDRAGGPYEQYF. For the CDR3, the DNA is TGTGCCAGCAGTGACAGGGCGGGAGGGCCCTACGAGCAGTACTTC. J is TRBJ2-7 and V is TRBV6-1; 9 bases align to TRBD2. Germline V gene lookup returns CDR1 MNHNS and CDR2 SASEGT. V shed 3 bases and J 2 bases; nucleotides not matched to a gene: 5. The CDR3 extends over 15 amino acids.

The rearrangement links TRBV30 to TRBJ1-2, with D hard to call. V was clipped by 8 bases and J by 4 bases, with 20 bases between them. The germline V gene has CDR1 GTSNPN and CDR2 SVGIG (reference sequence). This CDR3 region has 14 residues. CDR3: CASPGTANSYGYTF. The CDR3 DNA is TGTGCCAGCCCGGGAACGGCGAACTCCTATGGCTACACCTTC.

In its sample, this clone was seen once. The chain recombines TRBV5-1 with TRBJ1-4, with 10 positions matching TRBD1. V was clipped by 4 bases and J by 4 bases; unmatched bases: 4. CDR1 and CDR2 (germline): SGHRS, YFSETQ. The CDR3 length is 15 residues. CDR3 sequence: CASSLTGGSNEKLFF. Here the CDR3 DNA reads TGCGCCAGCAGCCTGACAGGGGGCAGTAATGAAAAACTGTTTTTT.

This clone was observed a handful of times. The chain combines TRBV7-3 with TRBJ1-5; D gene uncertain. The CDR3 spans 19 residues. V lost 2 bases and J 1 base, leaving 21 bases between the germline ends. CDR1 is SGHTA and CDR2 is FQGTGA in the germline V gene. The CDR3 DNA sequence: TGTGCCAGCAGCTTAGACCGGGCCAAGCTTTTGGTGAGCAATCAGCCCCAGCATTTT. This translates into CASSLDRAKLLVSNQPQHF. The entire variable domain, with the rest obtained from reference TRBV7-3 and TRBJ1-5, is as follows: GAGVSQTPSNKVTEKGKYVELRCDPISGHTALYWYRQSLGQGPEFLIYFQGTGAADDSGLPNDRFFAVRPEGSVSTLKIQRTERGDSAVYLCASSLDRAKLLVSNQPQHFGDGTRLSIL.

This clone was seen more than once but under ten times. This chain links TRBV30 with TRBJ2-5; a weak D match, TRBD2 (5 bases). CDR1 and CDR2 (germline): GTSNPN, SVGIG (reference sequence). CDR3 length: 12 residues. V was shortened by 2 bases and J by 5 bases, with 9 bases between the two germline ends. The CDR3 reads CAWSPGMETQYF. CDR3 nucleotides: TGTGCCTGGAGTCCGGGGATGGAGACCCAGTACTTC. Full variable domain (outside the CDR3, taken from reference TRBV30 and TRBJ2-5): SQTIHQWPATLVQPVGSPLSLECTVEGTSNPNLYWYRQAAGRGLQLLFYSVGIGQISSEVPQNLSASRPQDRQFILSSKKLLLSDSGFYLCAWSPGMETQYFGPGTRLLVL.

The chain uses TRBV5-4 and TRBJ2-6, with D maybe TRBD1 (5 bases). Germline V gene data show CDR1 as SGHNT and CDR2 as YYREEE (reference sequence). The CDR3 sequence is 15 residues long. Trimming stripped 6 bases from V and 0 bases from J, with 10 bases between. The CDR3 loop reads CASTRDSSGANVLTF. The CDR3 DNA is TGTGCCAGCACCCGAGACAGCTCTGGGGCCAACGTCCTGACTTTC.

Comment on this clone: A read error is likely here: a far larger clone is one base away. J is TRBJ2-7 and V is TRBV11-2; D may match TRBD1 or TRBD2 (5 bases each). The germline V gene encodes CDR1 SGHAT and CDR2 FQNNGV. The CDR3 runs 12 residues. V dropped 5 bases and J dropped 6 bases, with 11 bases sitting between them. CDR3 in DNA: TGTGCCAGCAGCCTCGGGACCGGCGAGCAGTACTTC. Translating it yields CASSLGTGEQYF.

The rearrangement joins TRBV27 to TRBJ2-1, with 9 bases identical to TRBD2. The ends lost 7 bases at V and 4 bases at J; junction bases unmatched: 5. Germline V gives CDR1 MNHEY, CDR2 SMNVEV (reference sequence). CDR3 length equals 14 residues. CDR3 in amino acids: CASTGREGYNEQFF. As DNA, the CDR3 is TGTGCCAGCACAGGGCGGGAGGGATACAATGAGCAGTTCTTC.

The rearrangement links TRBV9 to TRBJ2-5, with 11 nucleotides matching TRBD1. Unmatched junction bases numbered 9, after V lost 4 bases and J lost 4 bases. From germline, CDR1 is SGDLS and CDR2 YYNGEE. There are 16 residues in the CDR3. The CDR3 DNA follows: TGTGCCAGCAGCCCCGGGGACAGGGGGGGATTAGAGACCCAGTACTTC. This sequence encodes CASSPGDRGGLETQYF.

The chain employs TRBV2 and TRBJ1-2; D is ambiguous. Trimming took off 10 bases at V and 4 bases at J, with 25 bases between the two ends. In germline, CDR1 is SNHLY, CDR2 FYNNEI. This CDR3 is 16 amino acids long. The CDR3 is CATGVPSGPSGYGYTF. Here the CDR3 DNA reads TGTGCCACCGGGGTCCCATCCGGGCCCTCTGGCTATGGCTACACCTTC.

This chain joins TRBV4-1 and TRBJ1-1, with D uncertain. Per germline, CDR1 MGHRA and CDR2 YSYEKL. CDR3 length: 14 amino acids. Trimming left V 3 bases short and J 1 base short, with 9 bases between. The CDR3 sequence: CASSHAQQNTEAFF. CDR3 bases: TGCGCCAGCAGCCACGCACAGCAGAACACTGAAGCTTTCTTT.

For this clone: Other DNA sequences in this sample translate to the same CDR3. CDR3 region: CASSPGEGNYGYTF. Here the CDR3 DNA reads TGCGCCAGCAGCCCAGGGGAGGGTAACTATGGCTACACCTTC. This chain links TRBV5-1 with TRBJ1-2, with D possibly TRBD1 on 6 matching bases. There are 14 residues in the CDR3. CDR1 is SGHRS and CDR2 is YFSETQ in the germline V gene. Trimming stripped 4 bases from V and 1 base from J, with 11 bases between. The full variable domain, completed using reference TRBV5-1 and TRBJ1-2, is KAGVTQTPRYLIKTRGQQVTLSCSPISGHRSVSWYQQTPGQGLQFLFEYFSETQRNKGNFPGRFSGRQFSNSRSEMNVSTLELGDSALYLCASSPGEGNYGYTFGSGTRLTVV.

This sequence joins TRBV10-3 and TRBJ2-2, with D possibly being TRBD1 (6 bases). Germline CDR1 reads ENHRY; CDR2 reads SYGVKD. The CDR3 sequence is 14 residues long. V was cut by 7 bases and J by 2 bases, with 11 bases left in between. CDR3 coding DNA: TGTGCCATCAAAGACAGGACAAACACCGGGGAGCTGTTTTTT. Residues: CAIKDRTNTGELFF.

This sequence joins TRBV7-6 and TRBJ2-6; 7 nucleotides agree with TRBD2. With 3 bases clipped from V and 1 base from J, the junction kept 0 bases outside the gene matches. There are 15 residues in the CDR3. CDR1 is SGHVS and CDR2 is FNYEAQ in the germline V gene. Here the CDR3 DNA reads TGTGCCAGCAGCTTGGGGGGGTCTGGGGCCAACGTCCTGACTTTC. Translating gives CASSLGGSGANVLTF.

The chain combines TRBV28 with TRBJ1-1; no clear D gene. The CDR3 totals 13 residues. V was pared by 6 bases and J by 0 bases, with 8 bases between. Germline CDR1 is MDHEN and CDR2 is SYDVKM. The CDR3 DNA reads as TGTGCCAGCAGGGAGGCGTTGAACACTGAAGCTTTCTTT. This gives the protein CASREALNTEAFF.

The chain has TRBV5-4 and TRBJ1-2; no clear D gene. Looked up from germline, CDR1 is SGHNT and CDR2 is YYREEE (reference sequence). The V end lost 3 bases, the J end lost 7 bases, and 13 bases lay between the germline ends. This CDR3 has 13 amino acids. For the CDR3, the DNA is TGTGCCAGCAGCTGGCTCGGCCGCCGTGGCTACACCTTC. Translated, it gives CASSWLGRRGYTF.

On this clone itself: Additional DNA sequences in this sample encode the identical CDR3. This sequence joins TRBV28 and TRBJ2-5; 8 positions match TRBD2. After removal of 1 base from V and 1 base from J, the junction contained 5 bases not matched to a gene. The germline V gene encodes CDR1 MDHEN and CDR2 SYDVKM. The CDR3 is 16 residues long. CDR3 DNA sequence: TGTGCCAGCAGTTTATTGGGTCGGGAGGGCCAAGAGACCCAGTACTTC. It codes for CASSLLGREGQETQYF.

V gene TRBV4-1 combines with J gene TRBJ1-4; D gene unclear. V was cut by 0 bases and J by 0 bases, with 8 bases left in between. The CDR3 is made up of 16 amino acids. The germline V gene has CDR1 MGHRA and CDR2 YSYEKL. CDR3 sequence reads: CASSQDWGATNEKLFF. In nucleotides, the CDR3 is TGCGCCAGCAGCCAAGATTGGGGTGCAACTAATGAAAAACTGTTTTTT.